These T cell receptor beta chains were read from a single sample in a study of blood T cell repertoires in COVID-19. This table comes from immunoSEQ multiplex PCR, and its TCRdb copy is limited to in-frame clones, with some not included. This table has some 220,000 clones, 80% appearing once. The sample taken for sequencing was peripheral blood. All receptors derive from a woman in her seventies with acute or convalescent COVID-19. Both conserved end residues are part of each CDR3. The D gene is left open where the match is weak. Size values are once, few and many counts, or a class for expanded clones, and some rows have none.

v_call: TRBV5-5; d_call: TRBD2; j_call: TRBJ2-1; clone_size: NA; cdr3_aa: CASTVGLAASYNEQFF; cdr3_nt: TGTGCCAGCACCGTTGGACTAGCGGCATCCTACAATGAGCAGTTCTTC
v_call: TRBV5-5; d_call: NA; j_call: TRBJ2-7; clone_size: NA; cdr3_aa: CASSLATGTYEQYF; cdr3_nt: TGTGCCAGCAGCTTGGCCACCGGGACCTACGAGCAGTACTTC
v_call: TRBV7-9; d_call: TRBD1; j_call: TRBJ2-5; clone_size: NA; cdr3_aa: CASSPTGAETQYF; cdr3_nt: TGTGCCAGCAGCCCGACAGGGGCGGAGACCCAGTACTTC
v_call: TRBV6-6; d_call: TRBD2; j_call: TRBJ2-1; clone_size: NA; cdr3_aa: CASSFLAGALNEQFF; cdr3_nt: TGTGCCAGCAGTTTCCTAGCGGGGGCCCTTAATGAGCAGTTCTTC
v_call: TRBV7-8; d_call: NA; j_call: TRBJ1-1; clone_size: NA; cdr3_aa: CASSPRTEAFF; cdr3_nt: TGTGCCAGCAGCCCCCGGACTGAAGCTTTCTTT
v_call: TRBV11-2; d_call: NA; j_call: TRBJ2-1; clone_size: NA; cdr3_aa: CASRVPGTLKSGYNEQFF; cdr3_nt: TGTGCCAGCAGAGTCCCCGGGACTCTTAAGAGCGGGTACAATGAGCAGTTCTTC
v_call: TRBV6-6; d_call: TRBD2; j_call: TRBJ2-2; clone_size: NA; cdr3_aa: CASSRTNSGGANTGELFF; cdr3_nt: TGTGCCAGCAGCCGAACCAATAGCGGGGGGGCGAACACCGGGGAGCTGTTTTTT
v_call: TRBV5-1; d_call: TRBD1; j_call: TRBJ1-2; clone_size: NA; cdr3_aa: CASSLGDRPYGYTF; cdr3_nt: TGCGCCAGCAGCTTGGGGGACAGACCATATGGCTACACCTTC
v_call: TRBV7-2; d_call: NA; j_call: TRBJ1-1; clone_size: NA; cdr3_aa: CASSLRGGRAEAFF; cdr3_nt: TGTGCCAGCAGCTTAAGAGGGGGGAGGGCTGAAGCTTTCTTT
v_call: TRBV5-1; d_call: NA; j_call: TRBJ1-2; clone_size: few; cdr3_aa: CASSLAAGGLLANYGYTF; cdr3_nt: TGCGCCAGCAGCTTGGCCGCGGGGGGCTTATTGGCTAACTATGGCTACACCTTC
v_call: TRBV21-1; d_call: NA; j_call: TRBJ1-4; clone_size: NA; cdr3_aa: CASPYDRFNEKLFF; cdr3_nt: TGTGCCAGCCCCTATGACAGATTTAATGAAAAACTGTTTTTT
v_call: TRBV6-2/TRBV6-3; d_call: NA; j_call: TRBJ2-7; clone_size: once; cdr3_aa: CASSYSRGTYEQYF; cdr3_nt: TGTGCCAGCAGTTACTCACGGGGAACCTACGAGCAGTACTTC
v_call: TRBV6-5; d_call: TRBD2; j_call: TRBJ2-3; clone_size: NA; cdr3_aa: CASSYSTSGGTDTQYF; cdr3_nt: TGTGCCAGCAGTTACTCTACTAGCGGGGGGACAGATACGCAGTATTTT
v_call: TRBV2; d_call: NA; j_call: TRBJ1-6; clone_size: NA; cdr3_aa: CASSEEVRGNSPLHF; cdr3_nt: TGTGCCAGCAGTGAAGAGGTCAGGGGAAATTCACCCCTCCACTTT
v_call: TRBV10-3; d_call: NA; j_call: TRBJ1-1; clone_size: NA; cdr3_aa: CAISVGRRLSEAFF; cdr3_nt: TGTGCCATCAGTGTGGGGCGCCGCCTGAGTGAAGCTTTCTTT
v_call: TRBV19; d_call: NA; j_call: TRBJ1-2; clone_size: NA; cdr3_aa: CASSIDQGSRGYTF; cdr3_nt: TGTGCCAGTAGTATAGACCAGGGGTCGAGGGGCTACACCTTC
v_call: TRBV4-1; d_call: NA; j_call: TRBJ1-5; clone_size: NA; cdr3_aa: CASSQDDTSLSNQPQHF; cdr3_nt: TGCGCCAGCAGCCAAGATGATACCTCCCTAAGCAATCAGCCCCAGCATTTT
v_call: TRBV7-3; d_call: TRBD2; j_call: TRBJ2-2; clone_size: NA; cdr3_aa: CASSLMLAGATGELFF; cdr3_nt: TGTGCCAGCAGCTTAATGCTAGCGGGGGCAACCGGGGAGCTGTTTTTT
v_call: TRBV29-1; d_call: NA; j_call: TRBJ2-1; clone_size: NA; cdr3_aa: CSVEGAIAYEQFF; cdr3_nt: TGCAGCGTTGAAGGGGCGATCGCATATGAGCAGTTCTTC
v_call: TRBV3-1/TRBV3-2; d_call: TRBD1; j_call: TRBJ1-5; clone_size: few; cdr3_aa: CASSQDWGSQGSHQPQHF; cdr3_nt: TGTGCCAGCAGCCAAGATTGGGGTTCACAGGGGAGTCATCAGCCCCAGCATTTT
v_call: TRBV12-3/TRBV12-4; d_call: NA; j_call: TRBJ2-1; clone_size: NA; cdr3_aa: CASSLAQGTGFF; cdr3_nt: TGTGCCAGCAGTTTAGCGCAGGGTACGGGGTTCTTC
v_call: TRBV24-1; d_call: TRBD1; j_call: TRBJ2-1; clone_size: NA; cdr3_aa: CATSDLGTGDHEQFF; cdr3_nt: TGTGCCACCAGTGATTTGGGGACAGGCGATCATGAGCAGTTCTTC
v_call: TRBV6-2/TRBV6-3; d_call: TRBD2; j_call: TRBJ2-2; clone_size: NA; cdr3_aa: CASSHGLAGGLGELFF; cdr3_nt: TGTGCCAGCAGTCATGGACTAGCGGGGGGCCTTGGGGAGCTGTTTTTT